Presented here are 10 T cell receptor beta chains from one specimen sequenced in a study of T cell repertoires in cytomegalovirus infection. What these receptors recognize is not known. TCRdb analysed the reads with MiXCR anew, one entry per CDR3 protein. The data hold 680,000 or so distinct CDR3 sequences, with roughly 36% observed a single time. The starting material was cultured PBMCs, obtained from culture after CMV antigen stimulation. The receptors were sampled from a human donor in good health (CMV status not recorded). Some clones in this sample may be carry-over from other donors' samples.

The chain carries TRBV7-2 and TRBJ1-2; D might be TRBD1 (5 bases). Trimming shortened V by 1 base and J by 7 bases, and 16 bases separated the two germline ends. CDR3 length: 15 residues. Germline V gives CDR1 SGHTA, CDR2 FQGNSA. The CDR3 nucleotides read TGTGCCAGCAGCTTAGGGGGGTTGGGCGATGGTGGCTACACCTTC. Translating it yields CASSLGGLGDGGYTF.

This clonotype was observed a handful of times. Germline is not matched at one junction end, which may reflect a read error. V and J are TRBV28 and TRBJ1-4; weak D call: TRBD1 (6 bases). The CDR3 loop spans 15 amino acids. Germline V lookup: CDR1 MDHEN, CDR2 SYDVKM. This CDR3 reads CASSLGGTLGPFSYF. CDR3 sequence (DNA): TGTGCCAGCAGTTTAGGCGGGACATTGGGCCCGTTTTCTTATTTT.

In this sample, this clonotype turned up many times. The chain joins TRBV6-2 or TRBV6-3 to TRBJ1-1; a weak D match, TRBD1 (5 bases). This CDR3 comprises 17 residues. The germline V gene has CDR1 MNHEY and CDR2 SVGEGT. Trimming cost V 8 bases and J 3 bases, with 25 bases left between them. As DNA, the CDR3 is TGTGCCAGCGAAAAAATCCCCACCGGGACGATTGACACTGAAGCTTTCTTT. Residues: CASEKIPTGTIDTEAFF.

This chain joins TRBV7-2 and TRBJ1-5, with D unresolved. This CDR3 spans 13 amino acids. The germline gives CDR1 SGHTA, CDR2 FQGNSA. V was cut by 1 base and J by 7 bases, with 8 bases left in between. CDR3 DNA sequence: TGTGCCAGCAGCTTAGTTACGGGGCAGCCCCAGCATTTT. As protein: CASSLVTGQPQHF.

This clonotype was observed a few times. This rearrangement joins TRBV18 to TRBJ1-1; D ambiguous. Germline CDR1 reads KGHSH; CDR2 reads LQKENI. This CDR3 is built from 14 residues. Deletions cut 0 bases from V and 1 base from J, with 6 bases between. CDR3: CASSPPSENTEAFF. Written as DNA, the CDR3 is TGTGCCAGCTCACCACCCTCAGAGAACACTGAAGCTTTCTTT. Full variable domain (rest looked up from reference TRBV18 and TRBJ1-1): NAGVMQNPRHLVRRRGQEARLRCSPMKGHSHVYWYRQLPEEGLKFMVYLQKENIIDESGMPKERFSAEFPKEGPSILRIQQVVRGDSAAYFCASSPPSENTEAFFGQGTRLTVV.

This clonotype was detected once. The rearrangement links TRBV29-1 to TRBJ2-7, with D possibly matching TRBD1 (5 bases). CDR1 and CDR2 from the germline V gene are SQVTM and ANQGSEA. The length of the CDR3 is 13 residues. Trimming took off 1 base at V and 5 bases at J, with 12 bases between the two ends. CDR3 sequence (DNA): TGCAGCGTTGAAGTAAGGGGCCCCCACGAGCAGTACTTC. Translating it yields CSVEVRGPHEQYF.

This clonotype was seen a handful of times. The chain uses TRBV7-6 and TRBJ2-5; 10 bases align to TRBD2. The CDR3 loop spans 15 amino acids. The germline V gene has CDR1 SGHVS and CDR2 FNYEAQ. The trim removed 2 bases at V and 4 bases at J, leaving 4 bases unmatched. In DNA form, the CDR3 reads TGTGCCAGCAGCTTAAGTACTAGCGGGATAGAGACCCAGTACTTC. This encodes CASSLSTSGIETQYF.

This clonotype was seen many times. The chain recombines TRBV7-2 with TRBJ2-2, with 11 bases matching TRBD1. V gave up 4 bases and J gave up 3 bases; unmatched junction bases: 7. The CDR3 consists of 17 residues. Looked up from germline, CDR1 is SGHTA and CDR2 is FQGNSA. Here the CDR3 reads CASSWKPGQGDTGELFF. For the CDR3, the DNA is TGTGCCAGCAGCTGGAAACCGGGACAGGGGGACACCGGGGAGCTGTTTTTT.

In its sample, this clonotype was seen many times. The rearrangement links TRBV4-2 to TRBJ2-5; 11 bases agree with TRBD2. Germline V CDR1 and CDR2: LGHNA, YNFKEQ. The CDR3 extends over 16 amino acids. V was pared by 4 bases and J by 2 bases, with 6 bases of the junction left unmatched. In DNA form, the CDR3 reads TGTGCCAGCAGCCGGGGGACTAGCGGCCCTCAAGAGACCCAGTACTTC. Translated: CASSRGTSGPQETQYF.

As for this clonotype: This may be a read error, as it is one base from a much larger clone. The CDR3 does not end in the conserved phenylalanine or tryptophan, so this is likely a read error. The chain employs TRBV7-2 and TRBJ2-5, with TRBD2 identical over 9 bases. The germline V gene has CDR1 SGHTA and CDR2 FQGNSA. Trimming at V came to 3 bases and at J to 5 bases, leaving 7 bases not matched to a gene. The CDR3 loop spans 15 amino acids. The CDR3 loop is CASSFRRGGGETQYY. In nucleotides, the CDR3 is TGTGCCAGCAGCTTCAGGCGGGGGGGCGGGGAGACCCAGTACTAC.